These 4 T cell receptor beta chains came from one sample sequenced in a study of shared clonotypes between healthy human individuals. Produced via immunoSEQ multiplex PCR; TCRdb's table is partial and in-frame only. The table has 2 million to 2.5 million clones, approximately 93% seen once; the top ten hold about 0.41%. The specimen was naive CD4+ T cells from PBMCs. The subset here: CD45RA+ positively selected. These receptor sequences come from a man between 18 and 35 years old in good health. Some clones in this sample may be carry-over from other donors' samples.

The chain is built from TRBV19 and TRBJ1-2; possible D gene TRBD1, 6 bases. The CDR3 is 15 amino acids. Per germline, CDR1 LNHDA and CDR2 SQIVND (reference sequence). Trimming stripped 10 bases from V and 1 base from J, with 19 bases between. For the CDR3, the DNA is TGTGCCACCAGTAAGGGCGGGGGCGATAACTATGGCTACACCTTC. Protein sequence: CATSKGGGDNYGYTF.

The chain employs TRBV10-2 and TRBJ1-5; TRBD1 agrees at 9 bases. This CDR3 is 14 amino acids long. V was pared by 7 bases and J by 4 bases, with 5 bases of the junction left unmatched. Germline V gene data show CDR1 as WSHSY and CDR2 as SAAADI. CDR3 bases: TGCGCCAGCAAACTGGGACAGGGAAATCAGCCCCAGCATTTT. Its protein is CASKLGQGNQPQHF.

This clone was seen more than once but under ten times. The chain joins TRBV30 to TRBJ1-5; 7 positions match TRBD1. V lost 4 bases to trimming and J lost 0 bases; unmatched junction nucleotides: 6. Germline CDR1 is GTSNPN and CDR2 is SVGIG (reference sequence). This CDR3 spans 15 amino acids. The CDR3 loop reads CAWTRQGFSNQPQHF. For the CDR3, the DNA is TGTGCCTGGACTCGACAGGGTTTTAGCAATCAGCCCCAGCATTTT.

Turning to this clone: The same CDR3 arises from other DNA sequences in this sample as well. The V and J genes are TRBV2 and TRBJ1-2; no clear D gene. There are 13 residues in the CDR3. V lost 0 bases to trimming and J lost 3 bases, with 5 bases between them. Germline V gene sequence: CDR1 SNHLY, CDR2 FYNNEI. CDR3 residues: CASSEAGHYGYTF. The DNA for the CDR3 is TGTGCCAGCAGTGAAGCAGGGCACTATGGCTACACCTTC.